This entry features one T cell receptor beta chain sequence. This clone's antigen is unknown. Per-base quality was not reported, and no clone a single base away is much larger than it. These data originate in a study of post-analysis software for immune sequencing data (dated by TCRdb to the mid-2010s). With respect to the entire study: The recorded disease courses included relapsing-remitting, secondary progressive and progressive-relapsing multiple sclerosis, and some patients had no subtype annotation. The multiple sclerosis patient repertoires were compared with about a dozen previously published healthy control repertoires from donors aged roughly 6 to 27 years. A subset of samples was prepared in parallel using single-end sample barcoding, then pooled and co-amplified after Illumina adapter ligation.

Overall study results and their limits: Direct clustering with F measure showed strong co-clustering of samples prepared in the same batch, prompting a batch-effect correction. Four or five TRBV segments, including TRBV5-6, TRBV5-1 and TRBV20-1, were significantly more frequent in patients than controls. Compared with controls, multiple sclerosis patients had significantly lower normalized Chao1 diversity, a finding suggesting substantial peripheral T-cell clonal expansion. The control group was slightly older than the multiple sclerosis patient group.

TCR beta repertoires were profiled from peripheral blood of approximately 13 young patients with multiple sclerosis to demonstrate the VDJtools post-analysis software. The patients with multiple sclerosis were children and adolescents between about 6 and 15 years of age. Preparation of the library involved PCR. The instrument was an Illumina HiSeq 2500. Unique molecular identifiers were incorporated into TCR beta cDNA libraries to reduce PCR and sequencing biases. Every 1 to 10 million input T cells yielded about 500,000 cDNA molecules, meaning each molecule approximated one T cell. Patient libraries were prepared and sequenced with the same protocol used for the earlier healthy control dataset. Within a given batch, samples were prepared together, multiplexed and sequenced on the same HiSeq lane. The original methods were these. MIGEC handled the raw barcoded reads, throwing out single-read molecular identifier groups before consensus assembly and CDR3 extraction. VDJtools was used for post-analysis of the clonotype tables, and diversity was normalized by down-sampling every dataset to the size of the smallest sample. To correct batch-related cross-sample contamination, repertoire overlap clustering matched CDR3 amino acid sequences but not nucleotide sequences. TCRdb reprocessed the public reads (quality trimming at Q25 with fastp, clone calling with MiXCR) and kept in-frame beta chains. One record per CDR3 amino acid sequence lists the most common genes and DNA. For this entry, the V and J calls and clone size follow TCRdb and not the study's own pipeline. The table for this sample lists 600,000 to 700,000 distinct CDR3 sequences; 55% to 70% of them were counted only once. Approximately 11% of the sample lies in the top ten.

Germline trimming amounts to 8 bases on V and 3 bases on J, with 11 as the count of junction bases outside the gene matches. Spanning cysteine to phenylalanine, the CDR3 consists of 15 amino acids. Only the CDR3 region is kept as DNA, spanning 45 bases read in frame from base 1. Taken from the germline V gene, the CDR1 and CDR2 loops are MNHEY and SVGEGT. The sample consisted of blood. This TCR derives from a girl aged 2 to 10 with multiple sclerosis. The chain couples TRBV6-2 or TRBV6-3 to TRBJ1-1; 8 junctional bases match TRBD1. Read as DNA, the sequence is TGTGCCAGCTACCGGGACAGGTCTCTATACACTGAAGCTTTCTTT. Protein translation: CASYRDRSLYTEAFF.